This TCR beta chain was sequenced in a study of shared clonotypes between healthy human individuals. The table lists this clone with a few counts. This CDR3 is also generated by other DNA sequences in the sample. The V gene's germline CDR1 is DFQATT and CDR2 SNEGSKA (reference sequence). Trimming stripped 0 bases from V and 4 bases from J, with 0 bases between. This CDR3 has 10 amino acids. Clones were sequenced by immunoSEQ multiplex PCR, and TCRdb holds only the in-frame ones, with some missing. Found here are about 700,000 clones, around 67% of them singletons; the top ten hold roughly 1.7%. Specimen: memory CD4+ T cells sorted from blood. Noted subset: CD45RA-negative fraction. This sequence originates from a woman aged 25 to 39 in good health. The chain joins TRBV20-1 to TRBJ2-5; D unclear. The CDR3 DNA reads TGCAGTGCTAGAGAAGAGACCCAGTACTTC. It translates to CSAREETQYF.